Presented here are 25 T cell receptor beta chains from one specimen sequenced in a study of T cell repertoires in cytomegalovirus infection. MiXCR was run by TCRdb on the reads, yielding one entry per CDR3 protein. The data show about 450,000 distinct CDR3 sequences, with approximately 31% seen just once and about an eighth held by the top ten. The sequencing sample was made of PBMCs. The receptors originated from a human donor in good health (CMV status not recorded). Some clones in this sample may be carry-over from other donors' samples.

This clonotype has only a few counts. The chain is built from TRBV12-3 or TRBV12-4 and TRBJ1-1, with D perhaps TRBD1 (6 bases). CDR3 length: 14 residues. V lost 10 bases and J lost 1, with 16 bases in between. CDR3 nucleotide sequence: TGTGCCACCAACCCGCGGGGGCCGAACACTGAAGCTTTCTTT. Encoded protein: CATNPRGPNTEAFF.

This clonotype has at least ten counts. V is TRBV7-6 and J is TRBJ1-1, with D perhaps matching TRBD1 (6 bases). V was pared by 6 bases and J by 1 base, with 12 bases between. The CDR3 sequence is 14 residues long. Per the germline V gene, CDR1 is SGHVS and CDR2 is FNYEAQ. Here the CDR3 DNA reads TGTGCCAGCAGGTCAGGGGTTGCGAACACTGAAGCTTTCTTT. Its protein product is CASRSGVANTEAFF.

The chain has TRBV5-6 and TRBJ2-1, with a tentative D call TRBD1 (6 bases). Looked up from germline, CDR1 is SGHDT and CDR2 is YYEEEE. This CDR3 is built from 16 residues. Trimming removed 0 bases from V and 0 bases from J, with 10 bases in between. The CDR3 sequence: CASSLAWTASYNEQFF. The CDR3, as DNA: TGTGCCAGCAGCTTGGCCTGGACAGCCTCCTACAATGAGCAGTTCTTC.

In its sample, this clonotype was seen many times. The rearrangement links TRBV7-2 to TRBJ2-3; 11 bases align to TRBD2. V dropped 0 bases and J dropped 2; count of bases not matched to a gene: 4. Germline V gene lookup returns CDR1 SGHTA and CDR2 FQGNSA. This CDR3 is 17 amino acids long. The CDR3 sequence is CASSLAGTSGVTDTQYF. CDR3 bases: TGTGCCAGCAGCTTAGCCGGGACTAGCGGAGTCACAGATACGCAGTATTTT.

The chain joins TRBV5-1 to TRBJ1-3; possible D gene TRBD1, 6 bases. CDR3 size: 16 residues. The ends were cut back, 0 bases at V and 0 bases at J, with 10 bases in the middle. Germline CDR1 and CDR2: SGHRS and YFSETQ. The CDR3 here is CASSLATGNSGNTIYF. The DNA for the CDR3 is TGCGCCAGCAGCTTGGCAACAGGGAACTCTGGAAACACCATATATTTT.

The chain joins TRBV10-2 to TRBJ2-5; possibly TRBD2 for D (5 bases). Germline CDR1 WSHSY, CDR2 SAAADI. Trimming removed 2 bases at V and 7 bases at J, with 17 bases between. The CDR3 covers 15 residues. The CDR3 sequence: CASSEPSLERRTQYF. The CDR3 DNA is TGCGCCAGCAGTGAGCCGTCACTAGAGAGACGGACCCAGTACTTC.

This clonotype has just a few counts. The chain employs TRBV20-1 and TRBJ1-2; 10 nucleotides agree with TRBD1. The CDR3 contains 16 residues. Per the germline V gene, CDR1 is DFQATT and CDR2 is SNEGSKA (reference sequence). Trimming at V came to 6 bases and at J to 4 bases, leaving 14 bases not matched to a gene. Here the CDR3 reads CSAEDRGTPLFYGYTF. DNA for the CDR3: TGCAGTGCGGAGGACAGGGGGACGCCCCTTTTCTATGGCTACACCTTC.

This clonotype was counted only a few times. V is TRBV20-1 and J is TRBJ2-5; a possible D gene is TRBD1 (5 bases). The germline V and J ends were trimmed by 3 bases and 4 bases, with 9 bases remaining between them. CDR1 is DFQATT, CDR2 SNEGSKA, per germline (reference sequence). This CDR3 contains 12 residues. CDR3: CSARRQGETQYF. The CDR3 nucleotides are TGCAGTGCTAGGCGGCAGGGAGAGACCCAGTACTTC.

This clonotype was detected a few times. This chain uses TRBV7-9 with TRBJ1-1; a possible D gene is TRBD1 (5 bases). Trimming removed 3 bases at V and 5 bases at J, with 10 bases between. The CDR3 length is 13 residues. The germline CDR1 and CDR2 sequences are SEHNR and FQNEAQ (reference sequence). CDR3 protein: CASSLAGETEAFF. DNA of the CDR3: TGTGCCAGCAGCTTGGCGGGGGAGACTGAAGCTTTCTTT.

This clonotype was seen only a few times. The CDR3 region has the DNA TGTGCCAGCAGCTTAGGACTAGCGGGGGCTTCGAACACCGGGGAGCTGTTTTTT. Encoded protein: CASSLGLAGASNTGELFF. The chain employs TRBV7-8 and TRBJ2-2; TRBD2 agrees at 12 bases. The CDR3 sequence is 18 residues long. The V gene's germline CDR1 is SGHVS and CDR2 FQNEAQ. The V and J ends lost 1 base and 0 bases, in that order; junction bases with no gene match: 3.

This clonotype was counted only a few times. V is TRBV27 and J is TRBJ1-6, with D perhaps TRBD1 (5 bases). Per the germline V gene, CDR1 is MNHEY and CDR2 is SMNVEV (reference sequence). CDR3 length equals 15 residues. V was cut by 3 bases and J by 5 bases, with 11 bases left in between. The DNA of the CDR3 is TGTGCCAGCAGTTTTCTGGGGCTCAATAATTCACCCCTCCACTTT. Its protein is CASSFLGLNNSPLHF.

In its sample, this clonotype was seen a few times. The rearrangement uses TRBV6-1 and TRBJ2-5, with 7 bases fitting TRBD1. The length of the CDR3 is 13 residues. Trimming cost V 7 bases and J 3 bases; bases outside gene matches: 5. CDR1 is MNHNS, CDR2 SASEGT, per germline. The CDR3 bases are TGTGCCAGCACTCAGGGGGTTAAAGAGACCCAGTACTTC. It translates to CASTQGVKETQYF.

The rearrangement uses TRBV20-1 and TRBJ2-7; 8 nucleotides match TRBD1. Trimming at V came to 6 bases and at J to 2 bases, leaving 9 bases not matched to a gene. Germline V gene sequence: CDR1 DFQATT, CDR2 SNEGSKA (reference sequence). The CDR3 consists of 14 residues. DNA for the CDR3: TGCAGTGCGCGCTGGGACAGGCTCCCCTACGAGCAGTACTTC. Protein product: CSARWDRLPYEQYF.

The chain recombines TRBV6-2 or TRBV6-3 with TRBJ1-5, with 8 nucleotides matching TRBD1. The ends lost 2 bases at V and 2 bases at J; junction bases unmatched: 2. This CDR3 spans 15 amino acids. Germline-derived CDR1 and CDR2 are MNHEY and SVGEGT. CDR3 sequence: CASSYQGARNQPQHF. CDR3 DNA sequence: TGTGCCAGCAGTTACCAGGGGGCTCGCAATCAGCCCCAGCATTTT.

The chain has TRBV4-1 and TRBJ2-7; perhaps D is TRBD1 or TRBD2 (5 bases each). V was pared by 0 bases and J by 6 bases, with 18 bases between. Germline loops: CDR1 MGHRA, CDR2 YSYEKL. The CDR3 is 16 residues long. CDR3 nucleotides: TGCGCCAGCAGCCAAGAGTCGGATTCCCTGGGACCCGAGCAGTACTTC. Encoded protein: CASSQESDSLGPEQYF.

This clonotype was picked up many times. The chain recombines TRBV5-1 with TRBJ2-7; perhaps TRBD1 as D (5 bases). The CDR3 is 14 residues long. With 0 bases removed from V and 3 bases from J, the gap between germline ends came to 10 bases. Germline assignment: CDR1 SGHRS and CDR2 YFSETQ. The CDR3 sequence is CASSLGLQGYEQYF. In nucleotides, the CDR3 is TGCGCCAGCAGCTTGGGACTCCAGGGCTACGAGCAGTACTTC.

There are a few counts of this clonotype. V gene TRBV27 combines with J gene TRBJ2-1; D remains ambiguous. V dropped 6 bases and J dropped 2 bases, with 11 bases sitting between them. The CDR3 sequence is 14 residues long. From germline, CDR1 is MNHEY and CDR2 SMNVEV (reference sequence). CDR3 protein: CASRMTSTYNEQFF. The DNA for the CDR3 is TGTGCCAGCAGAATGACTTCCACCTACAATGAGCAGTTCTTC.

The rearrangement joins TRBV28 to TRBJ2-1; D unclear. V lost 4 bases and J lost 10, with 11 bases in between. CDR3 size: 12 residues. Germline-derived CDR1 and CDR2 are MDHEN and SYDVKM. The CDR3 nucleotides are TGTGCCAGCAGTTCTTTCTCTGGGGAGCAGTTCTTC. Amino acid sequence: CASSSFSGEQFF. The variable domain in full, with the rest retrieved from reference TRBV28 and TRBJ2-1, is DVKVTQSSRYLVKRTGEKVFLECVQDMDHENMFWYRQDPGLGLRLIYFSYDVKMKEKGDIPEGYSVSREKKERFSLILESASTNQTSMYLCASSSFSGEQFFGPGTRLTVL.

The rearrangement uses TRBV6-2 or TRBV6-3 and TRBJ2-7; D not resolved. Trimming took off 5 bases at V and 1 base at J, with 15 bases between the two ends. The CDR3 loop spans 15 amino acids. Germline CDR1 and CDR2: MNHEY and SVGEGT. The CDR3 spells CASSARGDLSYEQYF. The CDR3 DNA follows: TGTGCCAGCAGTGCACGCGGAGATCTTTCCTACGAGCAGTACTTC.

This clonotype showed up just a few times. The chain couples TRBV6-2 or TRBV6-3 to TRBJ2-4; maybe TRBD1 (6 bases). Germline V gene sequence: CDR1 MNHEY, CDR2 SVGEGT. This CDR3 spans 17 amino acids. V was cut by 2 bases and J by 0 bases, with 14 bases left in between. This chain's CDR3 is CASSYLGQMLAKNIQYF. The CDR3 DNA reads as TGTGCCAGCAGTTACCTAGGACAGATGCTAGCCAAAAACATTCAGTACTTC.

In this sample, this clonotype turned up a few times. The chain has TRBV6-2 or TRBV6-3 and TRBJ2-1; D might be TRBD2 (6 bases). There are 14 residues in the CDR3. V lost 4 bases to trimming and J lost 5 bases, with 12 bases between them. Germline V gene sequence: CDR1 MNHEY, CDR2 SVGEGT. CDR3 protein: CASSSGGVHNEQFF. In DNA form, the CDR3 reads TGTGCCAGCAGTTCCGGAGGGGTACACAATGAGCAGTTCTTC.

The J gene is TRBJ1-5, the V gene TRBV2, with D perhaps matching TRBD1 (5 bases). There are 16 residues in the CDR3. The germline V gene has CDR1 SNHLY and CDR2 FYNNEI. V lost 6 bases, J lost 9 bases, and 24 bases lay in between. DNA for the CDR3: TGTGCCAGCAGCGGGTCCGACCAATTCCAGGGTCCGCCCCAGCATTTT. Its protein is CASSGSDQFQGPPQHF.

This clonotype was seen only once. This sequence joins TRBV12-3 or TRBV12-4 and TRBJ2-3; 8 bases are a match to TRBD2. Unmatched junction bases numbered 13, after V lost 6 bases and J lost 14 bases. The CDR3 consists of 13 residues. The CDR3, as DNA: TGTGCCAGCAGCTCCGAAGGCGGGGGGCATGGGTATTTT. Its protein product is CASSSEGGGHGYF.

V gene TRBV2 combines with J gene TRBJ2-7; D perhaps matches TRBD2 (5 bases). This CDR3 spans 14 amino acids. Germline V gene lookup returns CDR1 SNHLY and CDR2 FYNNEI. With 7 bases removed from V and 2 bases from J, the gap between germline ends came to 15 bases. CDR3 region: CASTSGLKTYEQYF. The CDR3 DNA follows: TGTGCCAGCACGTCTGGACTGAAAACCTACGAGCAGTACTTC.

In its sample, this clonotype was seen a few times. V and J are TRBV5-4 and TRBJ1-1; D is unclear. Germline V CDR1 and CDR2: SGHNT, YYREEE (reference sequence). The V gene lost 4 bases and the J gene lost 0 bases, with 19 bases spanning the gap. The CDR3 runs 17 residues. CDR3 bases: TGTGCCAGCAGCCCGAACCCTAATAAGGTTATGAACACTGAAGCTTTCTTT. It encodes CASSPNPNKVMNTEAFF.